This T cell receptor beta chain was profiled in a study of T cell responses to AZD1222 COVID-19 vaccine. In the study overall: Analysis merged second doses at about 4 or about 12 weeks. Study-level points and caveats: At baseline, seropositivity was found in only six or seven AZD1222 recipients.

Some clones are missing from TCRdb's copy, which holds only in-frame ones; the method was immunoSEQ multiplex PCR. The table has under 150,000 clones, about 93% seen once; the top ten hold approximately 2%. As to this clone: Its specificity is not known.

The CDR3 is 17 residues long. V lost 3 bases to trimming and J lost 2 bases, with 17 bases between them. Germline CDR1 and CDR2: MGHRA and YSYEKL. The TCR originated in an adult in good health. The rearrangement links TRBV4-1 to TRBJ2-1; possibly TRBD1 or TRBD2 for D (5 bases each). The sample was peripheral blood, taken on day 0 of AZD1222 vaccination. The CDR3 sequence: CASSHDEGSVAYNEQFF. For the CDR3, the DNA is TGCGCCAGCAGCCACGATGAGGGGTCCGTGGCCTACAATGAGCAGTTCTTC.